This is a list of T cell receptor beta chains from one sample in a study of CD4+ T cells in melanoma. Only in-frame clones appear in the TCRdb table, and some are missing; sequencing was by immunoSEQ multiplex PCR. The data hold roughly 16,000 clones, with more than 70% observed a single time. Sequenced: cells from a culture (not recorded whether cultured in vitro). These receptors all come from a human donor with melanoma. Both conserved end residues are part of each CDR3. The order of the fields is V gene, CDR3 protein.

V: TRBV4-2
CDR3: CASSQGQSNYGYTF

V: TRBV11-3
CDR3: CASSLQGGNTEAFF

V: TRBV6-6
CDR3: CASSYADRGNSPLHF

V: TRBV27
CDR3: CASSLRRTDSYGYTF

V: TRBV11-2
CDR3: CASTIPPGEQFF

V: TRBV5-1
CDR3: CASSVMPSGDQETQYF

V: TRBV4-2
CDR3: CASSQKWRGAANEKLFF

V: TRBV19
CDR3: CASGLNQPQHF

V: TRBV10-3
CDR3: CAISESPPGQGAGQPQHF

V: TRBV4-1
CDR3: CASSQEGQGDEQYF

V: TRBV5-8
CDR3: CASSLTANSNQPQHF

V: TRBV5-1
CDR3: CASSSEGTDTQYF

V: TRBV29-1
CDR3: CSVAQQGSEQYF

V: TRBV5-8
CDR3: CASSLRLAGGETQYF

V: TRBV5-1
CDR3: CASSPTGLNTEAFF

V: TRBV18
CDR3: CASSPLTSGGAKTQYF

V: TRBV5-1
CDR3: CASSPQAGGVNTQYF

V: TRBV11-2
CDR3: CASSLEDRVEQFF

V: TRBV30
CDR3: CAWSRHHQQFF

V: TRBV15
CDR3: CATSNIQGSLIREQYF

V: TRBV21-1
CDR3: CASSTPGTSQPDTQYF

V: TRBV14
CDR3: CASSMAGMNTEAFF

V: TRBV10-3
CDR3: CAISESLGGTDTQYF

V: TRBV10-3
CDR3: CAALQGDRMVLHF

V: TRBV9
CDR3: CASSVGGDYSGNTIYF

V: TRBV18
CDR3: CASSPPRTVYGYTF